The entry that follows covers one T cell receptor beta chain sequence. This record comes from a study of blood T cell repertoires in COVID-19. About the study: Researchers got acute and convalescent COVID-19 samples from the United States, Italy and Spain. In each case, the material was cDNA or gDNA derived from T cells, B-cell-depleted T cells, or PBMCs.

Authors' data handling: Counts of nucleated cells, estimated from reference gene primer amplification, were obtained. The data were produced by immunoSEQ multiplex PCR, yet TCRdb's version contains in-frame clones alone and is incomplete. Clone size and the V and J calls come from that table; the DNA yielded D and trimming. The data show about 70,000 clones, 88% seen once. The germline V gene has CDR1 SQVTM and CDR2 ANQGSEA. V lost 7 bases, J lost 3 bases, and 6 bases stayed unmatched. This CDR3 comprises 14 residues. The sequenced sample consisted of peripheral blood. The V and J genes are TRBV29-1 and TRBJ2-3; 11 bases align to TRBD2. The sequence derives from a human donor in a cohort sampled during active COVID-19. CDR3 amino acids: CSAGLAGRTDTQYF. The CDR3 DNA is TGCAGCGCCGGACTAGCGGGCCGGACAGATACGCAGTATTTT.